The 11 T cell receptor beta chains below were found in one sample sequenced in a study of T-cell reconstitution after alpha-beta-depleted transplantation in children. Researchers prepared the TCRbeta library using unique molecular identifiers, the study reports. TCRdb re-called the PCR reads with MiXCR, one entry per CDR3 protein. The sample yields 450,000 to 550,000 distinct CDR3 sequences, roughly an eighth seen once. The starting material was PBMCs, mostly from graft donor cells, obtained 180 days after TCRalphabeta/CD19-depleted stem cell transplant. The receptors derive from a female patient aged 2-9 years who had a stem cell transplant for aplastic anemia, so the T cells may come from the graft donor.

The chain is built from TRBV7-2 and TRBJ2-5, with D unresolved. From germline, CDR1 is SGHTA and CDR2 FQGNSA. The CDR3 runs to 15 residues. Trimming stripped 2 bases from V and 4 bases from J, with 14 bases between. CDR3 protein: CASSLFLPPPETQYF. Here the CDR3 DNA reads TGTGCCAGCAGCTTATTCCTACCGCCTCCAGAGACCCAGTACTTC.

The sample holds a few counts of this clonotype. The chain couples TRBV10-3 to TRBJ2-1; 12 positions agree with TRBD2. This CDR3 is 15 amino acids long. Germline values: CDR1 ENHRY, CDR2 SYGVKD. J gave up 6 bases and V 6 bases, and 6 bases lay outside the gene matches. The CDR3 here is CAIRTSGRSGNEQFF. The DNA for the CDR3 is TGTGCCATCAGGACTAGCGGGAGATCGGGCAATGAGCAGTTCTTC.

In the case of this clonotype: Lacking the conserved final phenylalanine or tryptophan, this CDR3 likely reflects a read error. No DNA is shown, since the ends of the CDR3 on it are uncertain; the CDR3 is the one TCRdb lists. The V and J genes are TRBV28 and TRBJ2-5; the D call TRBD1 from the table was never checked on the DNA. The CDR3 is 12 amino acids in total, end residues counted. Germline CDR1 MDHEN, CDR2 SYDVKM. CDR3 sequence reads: CASSLRGQPFIL.

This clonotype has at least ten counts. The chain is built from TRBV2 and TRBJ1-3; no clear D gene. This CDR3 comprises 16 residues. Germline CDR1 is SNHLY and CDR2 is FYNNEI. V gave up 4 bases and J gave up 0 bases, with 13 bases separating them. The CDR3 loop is CASSGFTAPSGNTIYF. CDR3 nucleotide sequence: TGTGCCAGCAGTGGGTTCACAGCACCCTCTGGAAACACCATATATTTT.

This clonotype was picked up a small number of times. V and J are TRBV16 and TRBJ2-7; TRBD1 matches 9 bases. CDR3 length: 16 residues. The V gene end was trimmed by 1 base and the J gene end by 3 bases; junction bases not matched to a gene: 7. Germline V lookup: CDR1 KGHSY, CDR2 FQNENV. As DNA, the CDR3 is TGTGCCAGCAGCCAATACCCCGGGACAGGGTACTACGAGCAGTACTTC. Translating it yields CASSQYPGTGYYEQYF.

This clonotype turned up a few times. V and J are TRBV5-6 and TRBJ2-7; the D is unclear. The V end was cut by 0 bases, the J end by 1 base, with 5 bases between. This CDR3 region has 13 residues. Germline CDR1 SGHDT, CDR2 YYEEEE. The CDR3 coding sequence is TGTGCCAGCAGCTTGGAGGAGTCCTACGAGCAGTACTTC. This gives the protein CASSLEESYEQYF.

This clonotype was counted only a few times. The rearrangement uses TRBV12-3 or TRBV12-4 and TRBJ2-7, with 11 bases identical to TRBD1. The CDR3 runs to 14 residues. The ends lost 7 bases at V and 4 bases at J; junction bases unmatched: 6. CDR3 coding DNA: TGTGCCAGCACCAGGACAGGGGGCAATTACGAGCAGTACTTC. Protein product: CASTRTGGNYEQYF.

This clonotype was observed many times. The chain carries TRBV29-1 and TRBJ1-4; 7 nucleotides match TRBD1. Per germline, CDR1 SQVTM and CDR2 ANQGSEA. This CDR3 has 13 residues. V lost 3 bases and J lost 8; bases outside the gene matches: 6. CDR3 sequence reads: CSVEEGAGEKLFF. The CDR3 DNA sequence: TGCAGCGTTGAGGAGGGGGCGGGAGAAAAACTGTTTTTT.

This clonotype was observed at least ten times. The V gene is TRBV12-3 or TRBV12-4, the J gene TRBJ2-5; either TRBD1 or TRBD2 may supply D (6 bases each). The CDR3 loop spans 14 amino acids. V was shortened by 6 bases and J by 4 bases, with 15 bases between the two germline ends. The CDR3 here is CASSPKGGGETQYF. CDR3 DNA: TGTGCCAGCAGCCCTAAAGGGGGAGGAGAGACCCAGTACTTC.

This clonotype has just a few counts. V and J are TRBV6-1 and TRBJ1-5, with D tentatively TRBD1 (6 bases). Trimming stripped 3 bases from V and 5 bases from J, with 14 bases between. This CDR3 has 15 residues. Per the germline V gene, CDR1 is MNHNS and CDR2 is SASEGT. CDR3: CASSDGQPSDQPQHF. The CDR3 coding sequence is TGTGCCAGCAGTGACGGACAGCCCAGCGATCAGCCCCAGCATTTT.

CDR3 sequence: CASSYDRGATGELFF. DNA for the CDR3: TGTGCCAGCAGTTACGACAGGGGCGCCACCGGGGAGCTGTTTTTT. The chain uses TRBV12-3 or TRBV12-4 and TRBJ2-2; 8 bases fit TRBD1. The CDR3 sequence is 15 residues long. J gave up 4 bases and V 4 bases, and 5 bases lay outside the gene matches.